The present entry profiles one T cell receptor (beta chain) with its context. Use of 60 Vbeta and 13 Jbeta primers characterized the PCR. Assay used: immunoSEQ multiplex PCR; TCRdb lists only in-frame clones, some missing. The sample consists of more than 95,000 clones, 65% to 75% of them appearing once. Germline assignment: CDR1 LNHDA and CDR2 SQIVND (reference sequence). Trimming at V came to 4 bases and at J to 2 bases, leaving 4 bases not matched to a gene. CDR3 length: 17 residues. These data belong to a study of cytomegalovirus exposure and HLA in healthy donors. The sequence was obtained from a man between 40 and 49 years old in good health and CMV-seropositive. The rearrangement links TRBV19 to TRBJ2-1; TRBD2 matches at 14 bases. Sequenced sample: PBMCs. The CDR3 here is CASSKRGLAGAYNEQFF. The CDR3 DNA reads TGTGCCAGTAGTAAGAGGGGACTAGCGGGGGCCTACAATGAGCAGTTCTTC.